These 3 T cell receptor beta chains came from one sample sequenced in a study of shared clonotypes between healthy human individuals. Sequencing was performed with immunoSEQ multiplex PCR; in TCRdb, only in-frame clones are kept and a portion is missing. The table lists 2 million to 2.5 million clones, 80% to 95% of them singletons. The material sequenced was naive CD4+ T cells from PBMCs. Subset denoted: CD45RA+ positively selected. The source of these receptors is a man aged 18 to 29 in good health. Some clones in this sample may be carry-over from other donors' samples.

The chain carries TRBV4-1 and TRBJ1-4, with 9 bases that match TRBD1. The ends lost 0 bases at V and 4 bases at J; junction bases unmatched: 9. Per germline, CDR1 MGHRA and CDR2 YSYEKL. This CDR3 is built from 18 residues. The CDR3 spells CASSQEGTGISVNEKLFF. CDR3 DNA: TGCGCCAGCAGCCAAGAAGGGACAGGGATTAGCGTTAATGAAAAACTGTTTTTT.

The chain carries TRBV10-3 and TRBJ1-3, with 7 bases lining up with TRBD1. There are 16 residues in the CDR3. V shed 0 bases, J shed 4 bases, and the junction held 6 bases outside the gene matches. The germline gives CDR1 ENHRY, CDR2 SYGVKD. Here the CDR3 DNA reads TGTGCCATCAGTGAGTCAGGGACAGCGAGAGGAAACACCATATATTTT. Residues: CAISESGTARGNTIYF.

The chain recombines TRBV19 with TRBJ2-3, with D perhaps TRBD2 (6 bases). The germline V gene has CDR1 LNHDA and CDR2 SQIVND (reference sequence). The V end lost 9 bases, the J end lost 3 bases, and 16 bases lay between the germline ends. The CDR3 is made up of 14 amino acids. CDR3 sequence reads: CASPRRERTDTQYF. In nucleotides, the CDR3 is TGTGCCAGCCCCCGACGGGAGAGGACAGATACGCAGTATTTT.